This entry describes one T cell receptor (beta chain). The CDR3 sequence is 15 residues long. CDR1 is SGDLS, CDR2 YYNGEE, per germline. V was pared by 0 bases and J by 4 bases, with 5 bases of the junction left unmatched. The sample belongs to a study of T cells in Graves' hyperthyroidism and ophthalmopathy. Amplified TCR beta CDR3 regions came from RNA transcripts. Primed by the HTBI set, a first-round RT-PCR was run on the TCR CDR3. TCRdb ran MiXCR on the multiplex PCR reads and lists one entry per CDR3 protein. This sample yields approximately 380,000 distinct CDR3 sequences, of which about a fifth are seen a single time; 40% belongs to the top ten.

The material sequenced was blood. This chain connects TRBV9 to TRBJ2-7; 9 bases are a match to TRBD2. This TCR was sampled from a man in his late teens or twenties with Graves' ophthalmopathy. The CDR3: CASSVGGTSFYEQYF. The CDR3 DNA reads TGTGCCAGCAGCGTAGGCGGGACTAGCTTTTACGAGCAGTACTTC.